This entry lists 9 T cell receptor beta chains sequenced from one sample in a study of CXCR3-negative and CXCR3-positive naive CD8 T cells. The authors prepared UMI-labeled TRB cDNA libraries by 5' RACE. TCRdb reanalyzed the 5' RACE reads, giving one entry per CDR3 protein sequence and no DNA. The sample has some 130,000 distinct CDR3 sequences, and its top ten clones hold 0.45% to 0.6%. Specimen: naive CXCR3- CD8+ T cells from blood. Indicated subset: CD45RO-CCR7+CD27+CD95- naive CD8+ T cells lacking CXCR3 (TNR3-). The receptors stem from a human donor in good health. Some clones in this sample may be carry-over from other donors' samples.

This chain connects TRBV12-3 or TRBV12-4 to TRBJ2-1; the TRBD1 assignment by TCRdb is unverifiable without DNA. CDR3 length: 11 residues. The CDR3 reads CASTSGPEQFF.

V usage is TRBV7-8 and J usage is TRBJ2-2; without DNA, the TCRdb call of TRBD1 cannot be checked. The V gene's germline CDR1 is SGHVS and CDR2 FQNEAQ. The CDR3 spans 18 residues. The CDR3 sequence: CASSLGTGTLSNTGELFF. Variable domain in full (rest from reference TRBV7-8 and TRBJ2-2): GAGVSQSPRYKVAKRGQDVALRCDPISGHVSLFWYQQALGQGPEFLTYFQNEAQLDKSGLPSDRFFAERPEGSVSTLKIQRTQQEDSAVYLCASSLGTGTLSNTGELFFGEGSRLTVL.

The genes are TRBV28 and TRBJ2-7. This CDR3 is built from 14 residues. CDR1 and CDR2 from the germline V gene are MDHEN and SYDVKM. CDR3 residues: CASSPRLNIYEQYF.

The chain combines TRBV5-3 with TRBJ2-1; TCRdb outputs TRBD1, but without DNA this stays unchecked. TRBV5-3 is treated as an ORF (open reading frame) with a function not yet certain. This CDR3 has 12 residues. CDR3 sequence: CARSKQGHEQFF.

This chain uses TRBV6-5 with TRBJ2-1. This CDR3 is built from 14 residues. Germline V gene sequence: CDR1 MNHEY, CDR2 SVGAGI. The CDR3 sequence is CASSYGESYNEQFF.

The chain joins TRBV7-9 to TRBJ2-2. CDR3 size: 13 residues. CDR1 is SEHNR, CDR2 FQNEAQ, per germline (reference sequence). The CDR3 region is CASSSDGNGELFF.

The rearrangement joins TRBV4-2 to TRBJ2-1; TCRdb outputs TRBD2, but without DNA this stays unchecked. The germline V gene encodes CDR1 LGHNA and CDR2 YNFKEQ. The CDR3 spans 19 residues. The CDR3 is CASSQQPGLADSSYNEQFF.

The CDR3 sequence: CATRGTGGDEQYF. This rearrangement joins TRBV15 to TRBJ2-7; the TCRdb D gene call, TRBD1, has no DNA to confirm it. The CDR3 contains 13 residues. CDR1 LNHNV and CDR2 YYDKDF come from the germline V gene (reference sequence).

Here the CDR3 reads CASSSIAGASSDTQYF. The V and J genes are TRBV7-3 and TRBJ2-3; TCRdb's D gene call, TRBD2, goes unchecked for lack of DNA. Germline V lookup: CDR1 SGHTA, CDR2 FQGTGA. CDR3 size: 16 residues.